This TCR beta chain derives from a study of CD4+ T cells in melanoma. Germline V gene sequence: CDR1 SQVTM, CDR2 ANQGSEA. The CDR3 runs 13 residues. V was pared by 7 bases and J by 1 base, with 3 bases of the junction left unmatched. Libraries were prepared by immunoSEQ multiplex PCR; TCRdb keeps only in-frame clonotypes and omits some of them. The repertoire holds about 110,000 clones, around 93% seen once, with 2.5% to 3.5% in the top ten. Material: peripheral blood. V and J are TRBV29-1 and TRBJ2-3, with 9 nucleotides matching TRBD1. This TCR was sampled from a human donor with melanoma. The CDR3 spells CSARQGGTDTQYF. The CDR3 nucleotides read TGCAGCGCAAGACAGGGGGGCACAGATACGCAGTATTTT.